The rows below give T cell receptor beta chains drawn from one sample of a study of T cell repertoires in ileal Crohn's disease. Profiling relied on immunoSEQ multiplex PCR, and the TCRdb table lists in-frame clones only, not all of them. The data contain hundreds of clones, approximately 97% of them seen just once; the ten biggest clones take up more than 2%. Sequencing was carried out using ileal tissue. These receptors were obtained from an adult with Crohn's disease. Both conserved end residues are part of each CDR3. Fields, in order: clone size, CDR3 length, D gene, V gene, J gene, CDR3 DNA, CDR3 protein. D genes are given only for firm matches. Size tells how often a clone was seen (once, few, many) or the class of an expanded clone, and some rows leave it out.

clone_size: once
cdr3_length: 15
d_call: -
v_call: TRBV6-1
j_call: TRBJ1-3
cdr3_nt: TGTGCCAGCAGTGACCCGGGACTCTCTGGAAACACCATATATTTT
cdr3_aa: CASSDPGLSGNTIYF

clone_size: -
cdr3_length: 16
d_call: TRBD1
v_call: TRBV28
j_call: TRBJ1-1
cdr3_nt: TGTGCCAGCAGTTTCAATGACAGGGATCCGAACACTGAAGCTTTCTTT
cdr3_aa: CASSFNDRDPNTEAFF

clone_size: -
cdr3_length: 14
d_call: -
v_call: TRBV6-5
j_call: TRBJ1-5
cdr3_nt: TGTGCCAGCAGTCCGACAACAGGGAGTCGGCCCCAGCATTTT
cdr3_aa: CASSPTTGSRPQHF

clone_size: -
cdr3_length: 13
d_call: -
v_call: TRBV6-5
j_call: TRBJ2-3
cdr3_nt: TGTGCCAGCGGGATTCCCCTCACAGATACGCAGTATTTT
cdr3_aa: CASGIPLTDTQYF

clone_size: once
cdr3_length: 15
d_call: TRBD2
v_call: TRBV27
j_call: TRBJ2-4
cdr3_nt: TGTGCCAGCAGTGTTACGGGGGGGGTAAGAAACATTCAGTACTTC
cdr3_aa: CASSVTGGVRNIQYF

clone_size: -
cdr3_length: 13
d_call: -
v_call: TRBV12-5
j_call: TRBJ2-1
cdr3_nt: TGTGCTAGTGGACAGAATAACTACAATGAGCAGTTCTTC
cdr3_aa: CASGQNNYNEQFF

clone_size: -
cdr3_length: 16
d_call: TRBD1
v_call: TRBV30
j_call: TRBJ2-6
cdr3_nt: TGTGCCTGGAGGGGGACAGGGGTCTATGGGGCCAACGTCCTGACTTTC
cdr3_aa: CAWRGTGVYGANVLTF

clone_size: -
cdr3_length: 13
d_call: TRBD2
v_call: TRBV7-9
j_call: TRBJ2-3
cdr3_nt: TGTGCCAGCGGGACTACCTACACAGATACGCAGTATTTT
cdr3_aa: CASGTTYTDTQYF

clone_size: -
cdr3_length: 16
d_call: -
v_call: TRBV1
j_call: TRBJ1-2
cdr3_nt: TGCACCAGCAGGGGTGGCGGTGTGCGAAAGACCTATGGCTACACCTTC
cdr3_aa: CTSRGGGVRKTYGYTF

clone_size: -
cdr3_length: 13
d_call: -
v_call: TRBV10-2
j_call: TRBJ1-1
cdr3_nt: TGCGCCAGCAGGAGGGACAAGAACACTGAAGCTTTCTTT
cdr3_aa: CASRRDKNTEAFF

clone_size: -
cdr3_length: 12
d_call: -
v_call: TRBV19
j_call: TRBJ2-3
cdr3_nt: TGTGCCAGTAGTTCCCGCACAGATACGCAGTATTTT
cdr3_aa: CASSSRTDTQYF

clone_size: -
cdr3_length: 14
d_call: TRBD1
v_call: TRBV5-1
j_call: TRBJ1-1
cdr3_nt: TGCGCCAGCAGTTCGGGACAGCCCAACACTGAAGCTTTCTTT
cdr3_aa: CASSSGQPNTEAFF

clone_size: -
cdr3_length: 16
d_call: -
v_call: TRBV28
j_call: TRBJ2-3
cdr3_nt: TGTGCCAGCAGTCCCGGGCACAGCTACTACGCAGATACGCAGTATTTT
cdr3_aa: CASSPGHSYYADTQYF

clone_size: -
cdr3_length: 14
d_call: TRBD1
v_call: TRBV19
j_call: TRBJ2-3
cdr3_nt: TGTGCCAGTAGTCCCGGACAGGAGACAGATACGCAGTATTTT
cdr3_aa: CASSPGQETDTQYF

clone_size: -
cdr3_length: 17
d_call: -
v_call: TRBV7-2
j_call: TRBJ2-6
cdr3_nt: TGTGCCAGCAGCTTAGCGTCGGCGGGCGCTGGGGCCAACGTCCTGACTTTC
cdr3_aa: CASSLASAGAGANVLTF

clone_size: -
cdr3_length: 19
d_call: TRBD2
v_call: TRBV19
j_call: TRBJ2-3
cdr3_nt: TGTGCCAGTATCCCGGGACTAGCGGGGGGCGTCGAGGGCCCAGATACGCAGTATTTT
cdr3_aa: CASIPGLAGGVEGPDTQYF

clone_size: -
cdr3_length: 15
d_call: -
v_call: TRBV18
j_call: TRBJ1-5
cdr3_nt: TGTGCCAGCTCACCCGCTGCTGGCTTAAATCAGCCCCAGCATTTT
cdr3_aa: CASSPAAGLNQPQHF

clone_size: -
cdr3_length: 16
d_call: TRBD1
v_call: TRBV7-8
j_call: TRBJ2-1
cdr3_nt: TGTGCCAGCAGCTTAGCAGGGGGCAATTGGTACAATGAGCAGTTCTTC
cdr3_aa: CASSLAGGNWYNEQFF

clone_size: -
cdr3_length: 14
d_call: -
v_call: TRBV9
j_call: TRBJ1-1
cdr3_nt: TGTGCCAGCAGCCCCGATATATCCTATAGTGAAGCTTTCTTT
cdr3_aa: CASSPDISYSEAFF

clone_size: once
cdr3_length: 15
d_call: TRBD2
v_call: TRBV2
j_call: TRBJ2-3
cdr3_nt: TGTGCCAGCAGGGGGACTAGCGGGAGCACAGATACGCAGTATTTT
cdr3_aa: CASRGTSGSTDTQYF

clone_size: -
cdr3_length: 13
d_call: TRBD1
v_call: TRBV27
j_call: TRBJ1-2
cdr3_nt: TGTGCCAGCAGTCCTGGACAGGGCTATGGCTACACCTTC
cdr3_aa: CASSPGQGYGYTF

clone_size: -
cdr3_length: 12
d_call: TRBD1
v_call: TRBV6-4
j_call: TRBJ2-3
cdr3_nt: TGTGCCAGCAGTGACCGGCGGACAGGGGTGCATTTT
cdr3_aa: CASSDRRTGVHF

clone_size: -
cdr3_length: 13
d_call: TRBD1
v_call: TRBV10-3
j_call: TRBJ1-2
cdr3_nt: TGTGCCTTCCTCAGGACAGGGGGAAGTGGCTACACCTTC
cdr3_aa: CAFLRTGGSGYTF

clone_size: -
cdr3_length: 17
d_call: -
v_call: TRBV7-2
j_call: TRBJ1-5
cdr3_nt: TGTGCCAGCAGCTTAGTTGGGGGGGCGACGAGCAATCAGCCCCAGCATTTT
cdr3_aa: CASSLVGGATSNQPQHF

clone_size: -
cdr3_length: 16
d_call: -
v_call: TRBV7-7
j_call: TRBJ2-2
cdr3_nt: TGTGCTAGCAGCTTAGCTAAGGGCACGAACACCGGGGAGCTGTTTTTT
cdr3_aa: CASSLAKGTNTGELFF

clone_size: -
cdr3_length: 15
d_call: TRBD1
v_call: TRBV28
j_call: TRBJ1-2
cdr3_nt: TGTGCCAGCAGCCTAGGACAGGTTCCTAACTATGGCTACACCTTC
cdr3_aa: CASSLGQVPNYGYTF

clone_size: -
cdr3_length: 19
d_call: TRBD2
v_call: TRBV9
j_call: TRBJ2-1
cdr3_nt: TGTGCCAGCAGCTCCCCGGGAATAGCGGGAGAGTGGTCACGTGGTGAGCAGTTCTTC
cdr3_aa: CASSSPGIAGEWSRGEQFF